Each of the 29 T cell receptor beta chains below was sequenced from the same sample in a study of control samples from healthy donors and cancer patients (dated by TCRdb to 2020 to 2022). Library construction relied on the immunoSEQ multiplex PCR assay. Not all clones reach the TCRdb copy of this immuneACCESS table, which keeps in-frame sequences only. Checked studies attribute under half of the gap to unresolved V genes and leave the rest unexplained. This sample holds 65,000 to 90,000 clones; around 90% were observed only once. The ten largest account for 8% to 10% of the sample. The sequenced sample consisted of PBMCs. These receptors originate from a woman between 50 and 59 years old with colorectal cancer.

The chain carries TRBV4-3 and TRBJ2-6; possibly TRBD1 for D (7 bases). Between the trimmed V and J ends, which lost 0 bases and 4 bases, there was a span of 28 bases. The CDR3 has 22 amino acids. From germline, CDR1 is LGHNA and CDR2 YSLEER. Written as DNA, the CDR3 is TGCGCCAGCAGCCAAGATTGGGGGCGGGGACAGTCTCATTTTCTGGGGGCCAACGTCCTGACTTTC. Its protein is CASSQDWGRGQSHFLGANVLTF.

V is TRBV23-1 and J is TRBJ1-1; D is undetermined. TRBV23-1 is assigned to the ORF class and has an uncertain function. The CDR3 is made up of 12 amino acids. V was pared by 4 bases and J by 0 bases, with 3 bases between. CDR3 DNA sequence: TGCGCCAGCAGTCGGATGAACACTGAAGCTTTCTTT. Translating gives CASSRMNTEAFF.

In nucleotides, the CDR3 is TGTGCCAGCAGCTTGCGGGACTCCATGAACACTGAAGCTTTCTTT. Amino acid sequence: CASSLRDSMNTEAFF. The V gene is TRBV7-9, the J gene TRBJ1-1, with D perhaps TRBD1 (5 bases). The V gene's germline CDR1 is SEHNR and CDR2 FQNEAQ (reference sequence). The CDR3 extends over 15 amino acids. Trimming cost V 3 bases and J 0 bases, with 11 bases left between them.

The chain has TRBV7-2 and TRBJ2-3; TRBD2 is a possible D gene (7 bases). V was shortened by 5 bases and J by 4 bases, with 13 bases between the two germline ends. The germline CDR1 and CDR2 sequences are SGHTA and FQGNSA. This CDR3 is 14 amino acids long. CDR3: CASSRQGGADTQYF. DNA for the CDR3: TGTGCCAGCAGCCGCCAAGGGGGGGCAGATACGCAGTATTTT.

The CDR3 here is CASSQAIATEAFF. The CDR3 nucleotides read TGCGCCAGCAGCCAAGCGATCGCCACTGAAGCTTTCTTT. J is TRBJ1-1 and V is TRBV4-1; D is unresolved. The CDR3 runs to 13 residues. Trimming left V 1 base short and J 4 bases short, with 7 bases between. Germline assignment: CDR1 MGHRA and CDR2 YSYEKL.

This chain connects TRBV5-1 to TRBJ2-2; D gene ambiguous. Between the trimmed V and J ends, which lost 0 bases and 4 bases, there was a span of 7 bases. Germline values: CDR1 SGHRS, CDR2 YFSETQ. The CDR3 loop spans 14 amino acids. The CDR3 spells CASSLGQSTGELFF. The CDR3 DNA sequence: TGCGCCAGCAGCTTGGGCCAGTCCACCGGGGAGCTGTTTTTT.

V and J are TRBV6-5 and TRBJ2-2; the D is unclear. CDR1 and CDR2 (germline): MNHEY, SVGAGI. The V and J ends lost 5 bases and 6 bases respectively, with 16 bases between them. The CDR3 is made up of 15 amino acids. The CDR3 reads CASSPRQNLAGELFF. DNA of the CDR3: TGTGCCAGCAGTCCCCGACAAAATTTGGCCGGGGAGCTGTTTTTT.

The rearrangement links TRBV5-1 to TRBJ2-3; 15 nucleotides match TRBD2. With 4 bases clipped from V and 4 bases from J, the junction kept 4 bases outside the gene matches. The CDR3 extends over 16 amino acids. Germline CDR1 reads SGHRS; CDR2 reads YFSETQ. CDR3 amino acids: CASSTGTSGGSDTQYF. The CDR3 DNA sequence: TGCGCCAGCAGCACTGGGACTAGCGGGGGGTCAGATACGCAGTATTTT.

The chain combines TRBV19 with TRBJ1-1, with 8 nucleotides matching TRBD1. J was trimmed by 2 bases and V by 6 bases; bases with no gene match: 5. The length of the CDR3 is 14 residues. From germline, CDR1 is LNHDA and CDR2 SQIVND (reference sequence). CDR3 region: CASRDGQGNTEAFF. The DNA of the CDR3 is TGTGCCAGTAGGGACGGACAGGGAAACACTGAAGCTTTCTTT.

Worth noting for this clone: The same CDR3 can be traced to other DNA sequences in this sample. This rearrangement joins TRBV12-3 or TRBV12-4 to TRBJ1-2, with unresolved D. CDR3 size: 12 residues. V dropped 8 bases and J dropped 10 bases, with 17 bases sitting between them. This chain's CDR3 is CASGWTGSLYTF. DNA for the CDR3: TGTGCCAGCGGGTGGACGGGCTCGCTCTACACCTTC.

The chain links TRBV2 to TRBJ2-3; D not certain. Germline V gene lookup returns CDR1 SNHLY and CDR2 FYNNEI. The CDR3 runs to 13 residues. Trimming cost V 8 bases and J 2 bases, with 11 bases left between them. Written as DNA, the CDR3 is TGTGCCAGCCTCAAACGGACCACAGATACGCAGTATTTT. As protein: CASLKRTTDTQYF.

In DNA form, the CDR3 reads TGTGCCACCGGAATTTACGGGGAGCTGTTTTTT. This translates into CATGIYGELFF. The chain employs TRBV19 and TRBJ2-2; no clear D. The V gene lost 10 bases and the J gene lost 7 bases, with 10 bases spanning the gap. CDR1 and CDR2 (germline): LNHDA, SQIVND (reference sequence). This CDR3 region has 11 residues.

The V gene is TRBV6-2 or TRBV6-3, the J gene TRBJ2-7; D is perhaps TRBD2 (5 bases). The V end was cut by 5 bases, the J end by 3 bases, with 17 bases between. Per the germline V gene, CDR1 is MNHEY and CDR2 is SVGEGT. The CDR3 length is 15 residues. The CDR3 region is CASSPSGGQNYEQYV. DNA of the CDR3: TGTGCCAGCAGTCCCTCGGGCGGGCAAAACTACGAGCAGTACGTC.

The chain is built from TRBV4-3 and TRBJ1-5, with 8 bases aligning to TRBD1. There are 15 residues in the CDR3. The ends lost 2 bases at V and 6 bases at J; junction bases unmatched: 6. The germline gives CDR1 LGHNA, CDR2 YSLEER. CDR3 DNA sequence: TGCGCCAGCAGCCAAAACACAGGGGGGGGTCAGCCCCAGCATTTT. It codes for CASSQNTGGGQPQHF.

In this sample, this clone turned up once. The J gene is TRBJ2-5, the V gene TRBV7-8, with a possible D match to TRBD2 (7 bases). The V gene lost 5 bases and the J gene lost 5 bases, with 21 bases spanning the gap. The germline gives CDR1 SGHVS, CDR2 FQNEAQ. This CDR3 has 16 amino acids. Here the CDR3 DNA reads TGTGCCAGCAGCAAAAGGGTCGGGGGGCTCTGGGAGACCCAGTACTTC. It specifies CASSKRVGGLWETQYF.

This clone has more than one count but fewer than ten. The V call is TRBV6-2 or TRBV6-3, the J call TRBJ2-5; 9 nucleotides agree with TRBD2. After removal of 5 bases from V and 5 bases from J, the junction contained 9 bases not matched to a gene. The CDR3 has 15 residues. Germline values: CDR1 MNHEY, CDR2 SVGEGT. The CDR3 bases are TGTGCCAGCAGTAGACTAGCGGCCTGGGGGGAGACCCAGTACTTC. This sequence encodes CASSRLAAWGETQYF.

The rearrangement links TRBV19 to TRBJ2-1; 7 bases are a match to TRBD1. Trimming at V came to 3 bases and at J to 6 bases, leaving 8 bases not matched to a gene. The length of the CDR3 is 15 residues. CDR1 LNHDA and CDR2 SQIVND come from the germline V gene (reference sequence). The CDR3: CASSISGAGGNEQFF. CDR3 nucleotides: TGTGCCAGTAGTATCTCTGGGGCAGGGGGCAATGAGCAGTTCTTC. Filled out from reference TRBV19 and TRBJ2-1, the complete variable domain reads DGGITQSPKYLFRKEGQNVTLSCEQNLNHDAMYWYRQDPGQGLRLIYYSQIVNDFQKGDIAEGYSVSREKKESFPLTVTSAQKNPTAFYLCASSISGAGGNEQFFGPGTRLTVL.

The chain links TRBV5-1 to TRBJ2-5, with 9 bases lining up with TRBD1. The CDR3 runs to 16 residues. V gave up 3 bases and J gave up 5 bases; unmatched junction bases: 11. CDR1 is SGHRS, CDR2 YFSETQ, per germline. Written as DNA, the CDR3 is TGCGCCAGCAGCTGGAGGGGACAGGGCATTCAGGAGACCCAGTACTTC. This translates into CASSWRGQGIQETQYF. Filled out from reference TRBV5-1 and TRBJ2-5, the complete variable domain reads KAGVTQTPRYLIKTRGQQVTLSCSPISGHRSVSWYQQTPGQGLQFLFEYFSETQRNKGNFPGRFSGRQFSNSRSEMNVSTLELGDSALYLCASSWRGQGIQETQYFGPGTRLLVL.

The chain links TRBV12-5 to TRBJ1-2; D is possibly TRBD1 (6 bases). CDR3 length: 14 residues. In germline, CDR1 is LGHNT, CDR2 FRNRAP. With 0 bases removed from V and 4 bases from J, the gap between germline ends came to 9 bases. The CDR3 loop is CASGLVPRGYGYTF. The DNA of the CDR3 is TGTGCTAGTGGTTTGGTACCCAGGGGCTATGGCTACACCTTC.

The V call is TRBV4-1, the J call TRBJ2-1; 9 positions agree with TRBD2. V lost 1 base to trimming and J lost 10 bases; unmatched junction nucleotides: 8. The CDR3 is 15 residues long. Germline V gene sequence: CDR1 MGHRA, CDR2 YSYEKL. The CDR3 nucleotides read TGCGCCAGCAGCCAAGCTAGCGGGGCTCCCCTGGAGCAGTTCTTC. Amino acid sequence: CASSQASGAPLEQFF.

This rearrangement joins TRBV6-1 to TRBJ1-4; 9 bases line up with TRBD1. Germline V gives CDR1 MNHNS, CDR2 SASEGT. With 2 bases clipped from V and 7 bases from J, the junction kept 8 bases outside the gene matches. This CDR3 has 16 amino acids. For the CDR3, the DNA is TGTGCCAGCAGTGAATCTTTAGGGACAGGGCTTGAAAAACTGTTTTTT. Residues: CASSESLGTGLEKLFF.

The chain employs TRBV27 and TRBJ2-7, with TRBD2 as a possible D gene (6 bases). V shed 5 bases and J shed 6 bases, with 23 bases lying between them. CDR1 is MNHEY and CDR2 is SMNVEV in the germline V gene (reference sequence). The CDR3 contains 16 residues. CDR3 sequence reads: CASSNGGAEYSLEQYV. The CDR3 DNA reads TGTGCCAGCAGTAACGGAGGGGCGGAGTACTCCCTCGAGCAGTACGTC.

The chain recombines TRBV9 with TRBJ2-5; TRBD2 matches at 10 bases. Trimming removed 5 bases from V and 4 bases from J; junction bases left unmatched: 5. The CDR3 is 14 residues long. Looked up from germline, CDR1 is SGDLS and CDR2 is YYNGEE. The CDR3 coding sequence is TGTGCCAGCAGTGATAGCGGGGGGATAGAGACCCAGTACTTC. Translating gives CASSDSGGIETQYF. The entire variable domain, with the rest obtained from reference TRBV9 and TRBJ2-5, is as follows: DSGVTQTPKHLITATGQRVTLRCSPRSGDLSVYWYQQSLDQGLQFLIQYYNGEERAKGNILERFSAQQFPDLHSELNLSSLELGDSALYFCASSDSGGIETQYFGPGTRLLVL.

This clone was seen only once. This chain uses TRBV6-5 with TRBJ2-2; no clear D gene. Germline CDR1 is MNHEY and CDR2 is SVGAGI. The CDR3 contains 13 residues. V lost 7 bases and J lost 5, with 11 bases in between. The CDR3 region is CASIGKGTGELFF. The DNA of the CDR3 is TGTGCCAGCATTGGGAAGGGAACCGGGGAGCTGTTTTTT.

This clone is a singleton in its sample. The rearrangement uses TRBV27 and TRBJ2-2; D is possibly TRBD2 (5 bases). CDR1 and CDR2 (germline): MNHEY, SMNVEV (reference sequence). V was cut by 3 bases and J by 7 bases, with 6 bases left in between. The CDR3 sequence is 12 residues long. Here the CDR3 reads CASSLEDGELFF. The CDR3 nucleotides read TGTGCCAGCAGTTTGGAGGACGGGGAGCTGTTTTTT.

This clone was counted once. V usage is TRBV29-1 and J usage is TRBJ1-1, with TRBD1 as a possible D gene (6 bases). The V end lost 4 bases, the J end lost 1 base, and 10 bases lay between the germline ends. Germline-derived CDR1 and CDR2 are SQVTM and ANQGSEA. This CDR3 is 13 amino acids long. The CDR3 sequence is CSVAGGWNTEAFF. The CDR3 DNA reads TGCAGCGTTGCCGGGGGCTGGAACACTGAAGCTTTCTTT. Full variable domain (remainder filled in from reference TRBV29-1 and TRBJ1-1): SAVISQKPSRDICQRGTSLTIQCQVDSQVTMMFWYRQQPGQSLTLIATANQGSEATYESGFVIDKFPISRPNLTFSTLTVSNMSPEDSSIYLCSVAGGWNTEAFFGQGTRLTVV.

This rearrangement joins TRBV7-2 to TRBJ1-4; a possible D gene is TRBD1 (5 bases). Germline CDR1 is SGHTA and CDR2 is FQGNSA. The CDR3 consists of 16 residues. V lost 4 bases and J lost 0, with 12 bases in between. CDR3 sequence reads: CASSSGAATTNEKLFF. The CDR3 DNA follows: TGTGCCAGCAGCTCCGGGGCGGCGACAACTAATGAAAAACTGTTTTTT.

This clone appeared once. This chain links TRBV7-6 with TRBJ2-1, with D perhaps matching TRBD1 or TRBD2 (6 bases each). The CDR3 length is 15 residues. The V and J ends lost 1 base and 8 bases respectively, with 15 bases between them. Germline CDR1 reads SGHVS; CDR2 reads FNYEAQ. The CDR3 is CASSLGPGAGDEQFF. CDR3 DNA: TGTGCCAGCAGCTTAGGGCCGGGGGCCGGAGATGAGCAGTTCTTC.

This chain links TRBV5-6 with TRBJ1-4; no clear D. Germline lookup yields CDR1 SGHDT and CDR2 YYEEEE. The CDR3 has 13 amino acids. V was clipped by 1 base and J by 3 bases, with 4 bases between them. DNA for the CDR3: TGTGCCAGCAGCTTGAGTTCTAATGAAAAACTGTTTTTT. As protein: CASSLSSNEKLFF.